This passage covers 20 T cell receptor beta chains from one sample sequenced in a study of blood T cell repertoires in COVID-19. Generated by immunoSEQ multiplex PCR, the TCRdb table keeps only in-frame clones and is missing some. The table lists 140,000 to 150,000 clones, about 88% of them singletons, with about 2.3% in the top ten. What was sequenced was peripheral blood. These receptors were taken from a human donor in a cohort sampled during active COVID-19.

The chain joins TRBV28 to TRBJ1-1, with unresolved D. Germline lookup yields CDR1 MDHEN and CDR2 SYDVKM. V dropped 6 bases and J dropped 0 bases, with 11 bases sitting between them. CDR3 length equals 14 residues. In DNA form, the CDR3 reads TGTGCCAGCAGCATACTGCAAATGAACACTGAAGCTTTCTTT. Protein: CASSILQMNTEAFF.

The chain has TRBV9 and TRBJ1-4, with a possible D match to TRBD1 (5 bases). Per germline, CDR1 SGDLS and CDR2 YYNGEE. Trimming took 0 bases from V and 8 from J, leaving 14 bases between them. The CDR3 extends over 15 amino acids. CDR3 sequence: CASSVGGRLNEKLFF. The CDR3 nucleotides read TGTGCCAGCAGCGTAGGGGGCAGGTTGAACGAAAAACTGTTTTTT.

The chain has TRBV5-6 and TRBJ1-2; 7 bases are shared with TRBD1. The V segment lost 1 base and the J segment 2 bases; nucleotides outside the gene matches: 8. Germline loops: CDR1 SGHDT, CDR2 YYEEEE. This CDR3 has 16 residues. Here the CDR3 reads CASSLYAGTVNYGYTF. The CDR3 region has the DNA TGTGCCAGCAGCTTGTACGCGGGGACAGTAAACTATGGCTACACCTTC.

The CDR3 sequence is CASSGTSGREQETQYF. The DNA of the CDR3 is TGTGCCAGTAGTGGGACTAGCGGGAGAGAACAAGAGACCCAGTACTTC. The gene calls are TRBV19 and TRBJ2-5; 14 bases fit TRBD2. The V gene's germline CDR1 is LNHDA and CDR2 SQIVND (reference sequence). CDR3 size: 16 residues. V shed 5 bases, J shed 2 bases, and the junction held 4 bases outside the gene matches.

The chain joins TRBV19 to TRBJ2-4; perhaps TRBD2 as D (6 bases). The CDR3 is 18 amino acids. Germline V lookup: CDR1 LNHDA, CDR2 SQIVND (reference sequence). The V end was cut by 6 bases, the J end by 1 base, with 22 bases between. As DNA, the CDR3 is TGTGCCAGTAGACCGACTAGTACGGGGTTGTCGGCCAAAAACATTCAGTACTTC. Translated: CASRPTSTGLSAKNIQYF.

The chain links TRBV7-9 to TRBJ1-1, with D tentatively TRBD1 (5 bases). CDR1 and CDR2 from the germline V gene are SEHNR and FQNEAQ (reference sequence). Trimming shortened V by 4 bases and J by 4 bases, and 16 bases separated the two germline ends. The CDR3 sequence is 15 residues long. In DNA form, the CDR3 reads TGTGCCAGCAGCTCCGTCACAAGACAGTTCACTGAAGCTTTCTTT. The encoded protein is CASSSVTRQFTEAFF.

The V call is TRBV5-8, the J call TRBJ1-5; 8 nucleotides align to TRBD1. Germline trimming cut 8 bases from V and 7 bases from J; bases unmatched to any gene: 11. This CDR3 is 14 amino acids long. Germline V gene lookup returns CDR1 SGHTS and CDR2 YDEGEE. Here the CDR3 reads CARTPQGAMQPQHF. The CDR3 coding sequence is TGTGCCAGAACACCCCAGGGGGCTATGCAGCCCCAGCATTTT.

This chain uses TRBV9 with TRBJ2-3, with 11 positions matching TRBD2. CDR1 SGDLS and CDR2 YYNGEE come from the germline V gene. This CDR3 is built from 15 residues. Trimming at V came to 2 bases and at J to 4 bases, leaving 3 bases not matched to a gene. This CDR3 is CASSVGLAVPDTQYF. In nucleotides, the CDR3 is TGTGCCAGCAGCGTGGGACTAGCGGTCCCAGATACGCAGTATTTT.

The chain is built from TRBV7-9 and TRBJ1-6; 9 bases line up with TRBD1. CDR1 is SEHNR and CDR2 is FQNEAQ in the germline V gene (reference sequence). Trimming took 5 bases from V and 19 from J; bases not matched to a gene: 12. This CDR3 region has 13 residues. CDR3 sequence: CASSPQTGTGSHF. DNA of the CDR3: TGTGCCAGCAGCCCCCAAACCGGGACAGGGAGTCACTTT.

This chain joins TRBV13 and TRBJ2-7; D is unclear. CDR1 PRHDT and CDR2 FYEKMQ come from the germline V gene (reference sequence). There are 13 residues in the CDR3. V lost 1 base and J 2 bases, leaving 6 bases between the germline ends. As DNA, the CDR3 is TGTGCCAGCAGCTTAGACAGTACCTACGAGCAGTACTTC. Its protein product is CASSLDSTYEQYF.

This clone was seen once. V is TRBV12-3 or TRBV12-4 and J is TRBJ1-6; D might be TRBD1 (5 bases). The ends were cut back, 4 bases at V and 14 bases at J, with 15 bases in the middle. The length of the CDR3 is 13 residues. The CDR3 nucleotides are TGTGCCAGCAGTTACGGGGGAGGCGGGGCCCTCCACTTT. Translation: CASSYGGGGALHF.

The chain joins TRBV6-1 to TRBJ2-7; 7 bases line up with TRBD1. The germline V gene has CDR1 MNHNS and CDR2 SASEGT. J lost 2 bases, V lost 1 base, and 2 bases had no gene match. The CDR3 loop spans 14 amino acids. CDR3 in DNA: TGTGCCAGCAGTGAAGGGACAGGTCCCTACGAGCAGTACTTC. It encodes CASSEGTGPYEQYF.

The rearrangement links TRBV11-2 to TRBJ1-1; the match to TRBD1 covers 9 bases. After removal of 4 bases from V and 6 bases from J, the junction contained 9 bases not matched to a gene. CDR3 size: 15 residues. Germline V gene data show CDR1 as SGHAT and CDR2 as FQNNGV. The CDR3 region is CASSSTGRTGAEAFF. DNA for the CDR3: TGTGCCAGCAGCTCAACAGGTCGGACAGGGGCTGAAGCTTTCTTT.

This rearrangement joins TRBV7-2 to TRBJ1-2, with 10 bases fitting TRBD1. CDR1 and CDR2 (germline): SGHTA, FQGNSA. The CDR3 contains 15 residues. Trimming cost V 4 bases and J 4 bases; bases outside gene matches: 6. Here the CDR3 reads CASSSSGDRGYGYTF. The CDR3 nucleotides read TGTGCCAGCAGCTCTAGTGGGGACAGGGGCTATGGCTACACCTTC.

The chain carries TRBV12-5 and TRBJ2-7; maybe TRBD2 (6 bases). V lost 6 bases and J 2 bases, leaving 17 bases between the germline ends. Germline V lookup: CDR1 LGHNT, CDR2 FRNRAP. The CDR3 is 15 residues long. The CDR3 region is CASGPGLPFTYEQYF. CDR3 sequence (DNA): TGTGCTAGTGGACCTGGACTACCATTTACCTACGAGCAGTACTTC.

V and J are TRBV29-1 and TRBJ2-1; TRBD2 aligns across 11 bases. Germline-derived CDR1 and CDR2 are SQVTM and ANQGSEA. Trimming at V came to 0 bases and at J to 8 bases, leaving 3 bases not matched to a gene. There are 14 residues in the CDR3. CDR3 sequence reads: CSVEDSGGAYEQFF. The DNA for the CDR3 is TGCAGCGTTGAAGATAGCGGGGGGGCATATGAGCAGTTCTTC.

The CDR3 region has the DNA TGTGCCAGCAGCTTTAGCGGGGCCTACAATGAGCAGTTCTTC. Its translation is CASSFSGAYNEQFF. The gene calls are TRBV7-9 and TRBJ2-1, with TRBD2 matching 8 bases. The CDR3 covers 14 residues. Looked up from germline, CDR1 is SEHNR and CDR2 is FQNEAQ (reference sequence). V shed 3 bases and J 2 bases; nucleotides not matched to a gene: 0. The entire variable domain, with the rest obtained from reference TRBV7-9 and TRBJ2-1, is as follows: DTGVSQNPRHKITKRGQNVTFRCDPISEHNRLYWYRQTLGQGPEFLTYFQNEAQLEKSRLLSDRFSAERPKGSFSTLEIQRTEQGDSAMYLCASSFSGAYNEQFFGPGTRLTVL.

The J gene is TRBJ2-3, the V gene TRBV5-4; no firm D call. The CDR3 has 15 residues. Trimming removed 0 bases at V and 4 bases at J, with 12 bases between. Germline lookup yields CDR1 SGHNT and CDR2 YYREEE (reference sequence). The CDR3 loop is CASSLEAYDSDTQYF. The CDR3 nucleotides are TGTGCCAGCAGCTTGGAAGCGTACGACTCAGATACGCAGTATTTT.

The DNA of the CDR3 is TGTGCCAGCTCACCGCCTTTAGGGGCTGCCGGGGAGCTGTTTTTT. Translated: CASSPPLGAAGELFF. This chain uses TRBV18 with TRBJ2-2; D perhaps matches TRBD1 (5 bases). The germline CDR1 and CDR2 sequences are KGHSH and LQKENI. This CDR3 comprises 15 residues. Deletions cut 3 bases from V and 6 bases from J, with 14 bases between.

This chain connects TRBV18 to TRBJ2-1, with 9 bases identical to TRBD1. Germline V gene sequence: CDR1 KGHSH, CDR2 LQKENI. The CDR3 extends over 16 amino acids. With 2 bases clipped from V and 3 bases from J, the junction kept 5 bases outside the gene matches. CDR3 in DNA: TGTGCCAGCTCACCAAGGGACAGGGCATTCTACAATGAGCAGTTCTTC. Translating gives CASSPRDRAFYNEQFF.